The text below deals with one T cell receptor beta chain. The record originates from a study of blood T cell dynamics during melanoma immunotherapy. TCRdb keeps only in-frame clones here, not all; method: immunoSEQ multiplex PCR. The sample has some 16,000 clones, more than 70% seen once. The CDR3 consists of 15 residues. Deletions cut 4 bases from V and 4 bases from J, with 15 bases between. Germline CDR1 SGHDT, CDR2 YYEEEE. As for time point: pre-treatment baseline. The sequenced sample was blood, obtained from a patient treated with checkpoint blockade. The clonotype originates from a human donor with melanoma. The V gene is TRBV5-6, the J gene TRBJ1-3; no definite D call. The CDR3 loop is CASSPAGVPGNTIYF. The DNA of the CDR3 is TGTGCCAGCAGCCCGGCGGGAGTTCCAGGAAACACCATATATTTT.